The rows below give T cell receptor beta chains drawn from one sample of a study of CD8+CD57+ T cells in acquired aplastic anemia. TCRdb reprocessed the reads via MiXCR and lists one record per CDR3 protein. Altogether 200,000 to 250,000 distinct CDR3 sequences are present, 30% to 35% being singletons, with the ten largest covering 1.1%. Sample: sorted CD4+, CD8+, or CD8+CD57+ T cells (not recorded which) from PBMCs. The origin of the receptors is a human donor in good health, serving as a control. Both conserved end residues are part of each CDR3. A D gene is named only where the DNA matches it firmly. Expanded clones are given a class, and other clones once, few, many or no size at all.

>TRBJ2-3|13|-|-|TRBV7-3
CASSSTSSDTQYF
TGTGCCAGCAGCTCAACTAGCTCCGATACGCAGTATTTT
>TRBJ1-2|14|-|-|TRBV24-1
CATSETSVAYGYTF
TGTGCCACCAGTGAGACCTCAGTGGCCTATGGCTACACCTTC
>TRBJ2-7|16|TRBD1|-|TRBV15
CATSRDQQGGFYEQYF
TGTGCCACCAGCAGAGATCAACAGGGGGGATTCTACGAGCAGTACTTC
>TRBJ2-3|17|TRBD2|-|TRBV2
CASSGLAGFTSTDTQYF
TGTGCCAGCAGTGGACTAGCGGGGTTTACTAGCACAGATACGCAGTATTTT
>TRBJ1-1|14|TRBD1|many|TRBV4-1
CASSQGRMNTEAFF
TGTGCCAGCTCACAGGGGAGGATGAACACTGAAGCTTTCTTT
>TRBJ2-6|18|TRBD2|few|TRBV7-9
CASSLGFTGGSGANVLTF
TGTGCCAGCAGCTTAGGTTTCACCGGGGGGTCTGGGGCCAACGTCCTGACTTTC
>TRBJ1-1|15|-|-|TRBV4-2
CASSRGDGGAAEAFF
TGTGCCAGCAGCCGAGGTGACGGGGGCGCGGCTGAAGCTTTCTTT
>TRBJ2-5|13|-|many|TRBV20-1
CSGQGRGKETQYF
TGCAGTGGCCAGGGACGGGGGAAAGAGACCCAGTACTTC
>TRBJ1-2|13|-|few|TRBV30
CAWSVRYKNGYTF
TGTGCCTGGAGTGTACGGTACAAGAATGGCTACACCTTC
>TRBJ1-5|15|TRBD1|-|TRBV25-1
CASSFGQGIDQPQHF
TGTGCCAGCAGCTTCGGACAGGGAATAGATCAGCCCCAGCATTTT
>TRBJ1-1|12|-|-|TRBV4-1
CASSRDRREAFF
TGCGCCAGCAGCCGAGACAGGCGGGAAGCTTTCTTT
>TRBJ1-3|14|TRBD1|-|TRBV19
CASTPDRDGNTIYF
TGTGCCAGTACCCCCGACAGGGATGGAAACACCATATATTTT
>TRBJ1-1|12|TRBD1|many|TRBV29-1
CSVTGGSAEAFF
TGCAGCGTGACAGGGGGCTCGGCTGAAGCTTTCTTT
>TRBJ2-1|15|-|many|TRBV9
CASSVNVLSTNEQFF
TGTGCCAGCAGCGTAAATGTCCTTTCAACCAATGAGCAGTTCTTC
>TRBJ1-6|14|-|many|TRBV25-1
CASSSVGENSPLHF
TGTGCCAGCAGTTCTGTGGGGGAAAATTCACCCCTCCACTTT